These 14 T cell receptor beta chains originate from one sample sequenced in a study of T cell clusters in autoimmune cytopenias. Tens of thousands of genome equivalents of blood DNA were amplified for TRB. TRB rearrangements were amplified by touch-down multiplex PCR with mixed TRB-A/B primers. For each CDR3 protein, TCRdb gives one entry from its re-call of the multiplex PCR reads, without DNA. This sample contains around 5,400 distinct CDR3 sequences. The sequencing input was peripheral blood. These receptor sequences come from a human donor with an autoimmune cytopenia or autoimmune hepatitis (not recorded which).

This clonotype counts as medium-sized by frequency. The chain carries TRBV19 and TRBJ1-3. This CDR3 has 15 residues. The germline gives CDR1 LNHDA, CDR2 SQIVND (reference sequence). The CDR3: CASSMLGSSGNTIYF.

By frequency, this clonotype is medium-sized. This chain uses TRBV19 with TRBJ2-6; TCRdb designates TRBD1, a call that cannot be tested without DNA. Germline CDR1 and CDR2: LNHDA and SQIVND (reference sequence). The CDR3 contains 16 residues. The CDR3 reads CASSILDTSGANVLTF.

This clonotype shows up as medium-sized by frequency. The chain recombines TRBV19 with TRBJ1-1; TCRdb selects TRBD1, and the lack of DNA leaves this call unchecked. There are 12 residues in the CDR3. Germline V gives CDR1 LNHDA, CDR2 SQIVND (reference sequence). The chain's CDR3 is CASSIRGGEAFF.

Judged by frequency, this clonotype is medium-sized (0.01 to 0.1%). CDR3 protein: CAWSGGRGRETQYF. The chain uses TRBV30 and TRBJ2-5; without DNA, the TCRdb call of TRBD1 cannot be checked. CDR3 size: 14 residues. Looked up from germline, CDR1 is GTSNPN and CDR2 is SVGIG (reference sequence).

The V gene is TRBV5-6, the J gene TRBJ1-6; with no DNA, the TCRdb D assignment of TRBD1 cannot be verified. Germline CDR1 reads SGHDT; CDR2 reads YYEEEE. The CDR3 length is 13 residues. The CDR3 here is CASSRDRESPLHF.

This rearrangement joins TRBV20-1 to TRBJ2-2; TCRdb reports TRBD1, a call that lacks DNA to check it against. The CDR3 covers 18 residues. Germline CDR1 DFQATT, CDR2 SNEGSKA (reference sequence). This CDR3 is CSARDRDRGRLGDGELFF.

According to its frequency, this clonotype is medium-sized. This CDR3 is CAWAARGNQPQHF. The chain joins TRBV30 to TRBJ1-5. Looked up from germline, CDR1 is GTSNPN and CDR2 is SVGIG (reference sequence). The CDR3 loop spans 13 amino acids.

This clonotype is medium-sized (0.01 to 0.1%) by frequency. This chain connects TRBV6-5 to TRBJ2-2; TCRdb's D gene call, TRBD2, goes unchecked for lack of DNA. This CDR3 has 14 residues. Germline CDR1 reads MNHEY; CDR2 reads SVGAGI. CDR3 region: CASRSGLATGELFF.

The chain carries TRBV6-5 and TRBJ2-1; TCRdb names TRBD1, which stays unverified in the absence of DNA. The CDR3 covers 15 residues. Germline CDR1 reads MNHEY; CDR2 reads SVGAGI. The CDR3 sequence is CASSYSAPLGGEQFF.

The V and J genes are TRBV15 and TRBJ1-1; the TRBD1 assignment by TCRdb is unverifiable without DNA. This CDR3 has 14 residues. The germline CDR1 and CDR2 sequences are LNHNV and YYDKDF (reference sequence). CDR3 protein: CATSRTGGPAEAFF.

The chain combines TRBV10-3 with TRBJ2-5; TCRdb's assignment of TRBD2 cannot be checked, as there is no DNA. From germline, CDR1 is ENHRY and CDR2 SYGVKD. The CDR3 has 13 amino acids. CDR3 amino acids: CAITRLAGETQYF.

This clonotype shows up as medium-sized (0.01 to 0.1%) by frequency. The chain recombines TRBV29-1 with TRBJ2-3; TCRdb picks TRBD1, but there is no DNA to check that call. The CDR3 is made up of 12 amino acids. In germline, CDR1 is SQVTM, CDR2 ANQGSEA. This chain's CDR3 is CSGTQAGDTQYF.

Measured by frequency, this clonotype is medium-sized. The genes are TRBV24-1 and TRBJ2-3. CDR1 and CDR2 from the germline V gene are KGHDR and SFDVKD. The CDR3 extends over 13 amino acids. The CDR3 loop reads CATSVGSTDTQYF.

By frequency, this clonotype is medium-sized. The chain recombines TRBV18 with TRBJ2-5; the TCRdb D gene call, TRBD2, has no DNA to confirm it. Germline loops: CDR1 KGHSH, CDR2 LQKENI. The CDR3 has 17 amino acids. CDR3 residues: CASSPRPSGGNKETQYF.